The present T cell receptor (beta chain) was sequenced within a study of shared clonotypes between healthy human individuals. Study summary: The donors, two women and a few men, were aged 18 to 49.

Naivety among CD8 cells was defined by CD45RO negativity and positive CCR7 selection, thereby excluding terminally differentiated effector memory CD45RA+ cells. Study results and limitations: At large depth, rarefaction still showed sorted-subset sequencing to be incomplete. Among donors, the sharing of clonotypes was expected to be influenced by sequencing depth.

In the case of this clone: Its antigen remains unidentified.

Libraries were prepared by immunoSEQ multiplex PCR; TCRdb keeps only in-frame clonotypes and omits some of them. The sample includes 450,000 to 700,000 clones, about 95% of them seen just once. V was pared by 0 bases and J by 5 bases, with 16 bases between. The germline V gene encodes CDR1 MGHRA and CDR2 YSYEKL. The CDR3 covers 16 residues. This TCR was recovered from a woman in her twenties or thirties in good health. Sample: naive CD8+ T cells sorted from blood. The chain employs TRBV4-1 and TRBJ1-2; tentative D call: TRBD1 (5 bases). Here the CDR3 reads CASSQDRGVSGYGYTF. The CDR3, as DNA: TGCGCCAGCAGCCAAGATCGGGGGGTATCGGGTTATGGCTACACCTTC.